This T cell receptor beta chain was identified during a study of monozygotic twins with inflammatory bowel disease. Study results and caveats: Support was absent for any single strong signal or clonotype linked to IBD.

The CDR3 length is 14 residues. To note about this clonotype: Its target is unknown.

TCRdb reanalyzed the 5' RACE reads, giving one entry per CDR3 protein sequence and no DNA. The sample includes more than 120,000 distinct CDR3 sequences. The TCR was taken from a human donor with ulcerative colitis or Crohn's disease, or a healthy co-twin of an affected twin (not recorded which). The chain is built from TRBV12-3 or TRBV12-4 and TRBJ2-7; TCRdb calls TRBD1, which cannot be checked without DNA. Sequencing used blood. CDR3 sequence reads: CASSRDRLPWGQYF.